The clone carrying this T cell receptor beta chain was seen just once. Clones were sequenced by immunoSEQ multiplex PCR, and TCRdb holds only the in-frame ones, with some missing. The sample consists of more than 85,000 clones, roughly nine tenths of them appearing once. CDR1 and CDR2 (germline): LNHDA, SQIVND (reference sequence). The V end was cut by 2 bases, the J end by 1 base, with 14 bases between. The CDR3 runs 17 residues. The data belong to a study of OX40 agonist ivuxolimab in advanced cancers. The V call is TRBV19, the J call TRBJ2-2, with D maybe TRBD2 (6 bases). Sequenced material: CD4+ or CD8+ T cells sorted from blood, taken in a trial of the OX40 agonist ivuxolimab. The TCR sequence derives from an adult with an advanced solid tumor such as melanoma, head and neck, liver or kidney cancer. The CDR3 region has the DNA TGTGCCAGTAGTATAATACGCGGGACCCTGAACACCGGGGAGCTGTTTTTT. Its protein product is CASSIIRGTLNTGELFF.